The following is a T cell receptor (beta chain) sequence with its context. No antigen is known for it. Trimming cost V 5 bases and J 6 bases; bases outside gene matches: 7. The CDR3 is made up of 13 amino acids. Germline values: CDR1 SGHVS, CDR2 FNYEAQ. This sample is part of a study of shared clonotypes between healthy human individuals. At the level of the study: Used for every donor were three CD4 naive, three CD4 memory, two CD8 naive and one CD8 memory plate. Findings and limits, study-wide: Generally, naive subsets came out with larger estimated richness than memory subsets. In a handful of donors, approximately 5% of naive CD4 clonotypes appeared in common.

Profiled with immunoSEQ multiplex PCR; TCRdb holds only in-frame clones, not every one. The table shows over 2 million clones, with about 95% occurring only once. CD8 cells regarded as naive lacked CD45RO, were positively chosen for CCR7, and omitted terminally differentiated effector memory CD45RA+ cells. This chain joins TRBV7-6 and TRBJ2-7; 7 positions match TRBD1. The sample was naive CD8+ T cells sorted from blood. The sequence derives from a man younger than 30 in good health. The CDR3, as DNA: TGTGCCAGCAGCGGCAGACAGGGCCCCGAGCAGTACTTC. Protein sequence: CASSGRQGPEQYF.